These 7 T cell receptor beta chains came from one sample sequenced in a study of monozygotic twins with inflammatory bowel disease. Reprocessing the 5' RACE reads, TCRdb reports a single entry for every CDR3 protein and omits DNA. This sample's table has some 89,000 distinct CDR3 sequences. Sequencing was carried out using blood. The receptor set was obtained from a human donor with ulcerative colitis or Crohn's disease, or a healthy co-twin of an affected twin (not recorded which).

The CDR3 sequence: CASSGWAWGSPSYEQYF. V is TRBV5-1 and J is TRBJ2-7; TCRdb picks TRBD1, but there is no DNA to check that call. Germline V gene lookup returns CDR1 SGHRS and CDR2 YFSETQ. CDR3 length: 17 residues.

This CDR3 is CASSLGTGGFEQFF. This sequence joins TRBV12-3 or TRBV12-4 and TRBJ2-1; with no DNA, the TCRdb D assignment of TRBD1 cannot be verified. The CDR3 sequence is 14 residues long.

This sequence joins TRBV6-2 or TRBV6-3 and TRBJ2-5. Per the germline V gene, CDR1 is MNHEY and CDR2 is SVGEGT. This CDR3 is 14 amino acids long. The CDR3 spells CASCMGSHQETQYF.

The chain couples TRBV10-3 to TRBJ1-1; the TCRdb call, TRBD1, lacks DNA for checking. The CDR3 contains 13 residues. Germline assignment: CDR1 ENHRY and CDR2 SYGVKD. CDR3 in amino acids: CAIRDRGTSEAFF.

The V call is TRBV5-5, the J call TRBJ1-1; the D gene TCRdb calls, TRBD1, cannot be checked with no DNA. Germline CDR1 and CDR2: SGHKS and YYEKEE (reference sequence). This CDR3 is built from 14 residues. The CDR3 sequence: CASSFPGKNTEAFF.

The chain recombines TRBV27 with TRBJ2-7; TCRdb reports TRBD1, a call that lacks DNA to check it against. CDR3 length equals 14 residues. The germline CDR1 and CDR2 sequences are MNHEY and SMNVEV (reference sequence). CDR3 protein: CASSRTGVGYEQYF.

V is TRBV7-8 and J is TRBJ2-5; absent DNA, TCRdb's TRBD1 call cannot be checked. CDR3 length equals 15 residues. CDR1 and CDR2 from the germline V gene are SGHVS and FQNEAQ. CDR3 sequence: CASSRGRGSGETQYF.